These 10 T cell receptor beta chains were sequenced from one sample in a study of low-dose radiotherapy and immunotherapy resistance in tumors. Priming of first-strand cDNA relied on TRAV- and TRBV-specific primers (covering alpha and beta chains). TCRs underwent roughly 19 PCR cycles of amplification with a constant-region primer and V-primer adapter. TCRdb itself ran the reads through MiXCR, one entry per CDR3 protein. The sample carries tens of thousands of distinct CDR3 sequences, more than 8.5% recorded once. The time point is: before trial treatment. The sequences come from PBMCs, collected before treatment. The receptors come from a male donor with prostate cancer.

This clonotype was seen repeatedly, ten times or more. CDR3 nucleotide sequence: TGTGCCAGCAGTTTTACTGGGCGACAGCCCCAGCATTTT. Translation gives CASSFTGRQPQHF. The chain is built from TRBV28 and TRBJ1-5, with D unresolved. Germline V CDR1 and CDR2: MDHEN, SYDVKM. V lost 3 bases to trimming and J lost 7 bases, with 10 bases between them. The CDR3 runs 13 residues.

The chain carries TRBV30 and TRBJ1-4, with 7 bases lining up with TRBD1. From germline, CDR1 is GTSNPN and CDR2 SVGIG (reference sequence). This CDR3 contains 16 residues. V lost 1 base, J lost 0 bases, and 5 bases stayed unmatched. The DNA for the CDR3 is TGTGCCTGGAGTGGGGACAGCCTTGCAACTAATGAAAAACTGTTTTTT. It specifies CAWSGDSLATNEKLFF.

This clonotype occurred many times. V and J are TRBV7-2 and TRBJ2-3; TRBD1 or TRBD2 may be the D gene (5 bases each). The CDR3 is made up of 15 amino acids. Trimming shortened V by 1 base and J by 0 bases, and 8 bases separated the two germline ends. CDR1 and CDR2 from the germline V gene are SGHTA and FQGNSA. In DNA, the CDR3 is TGTGCCAGCAGCTTAGGGGGGTTTAGCACAGATACGCAGTATTTT. It encodes CASSLGGFSTDTQYF.

This clonotype was seen repeatedly, ten times or more. V and J are TRBV7-9 and TRBJ2-7, with D maybe TRBD1 (5 bases). Trimming removed 2 bases from V and 5 bases from J, with 19 bases in between. CDR1 and CDR2 from the germline V gene are SEHNR and FQNEAQ (reference sequence). The CDR3 loop spans 16 amino acids. CDR3 coding DNA: TGTGCCAGCAGCTTATGGCAGGGCACCTCTATCCACGAGCAGTACTTC. Translating gives CASSLWQGTSIHEQYF.

This clonotype was picked up a small number of times. The rearrangement uses TRBV30 and TRBJ1-1; a possible D gene is TRBD1 (5 bases). The V end was cut by 5 bases, the J end by 1 base, with 8 bases between. This CDR3 contains 12 residues. The V gene's germline CDR1 is GTSNPN and CDR2 SVGIG (reference sequence). The CDR3 coding sequence is TGTGCCTGGGGCAGGGAGAACACTGAAGCTTTCTTT. Protein: CAWGRENTEAFF.

This clonotype was counted at least ten times. V gene TRBV7-2 combines with J gene TRBJ2-7; the D gene could be TRBD1 or TRBD2 (6 bases each). The CDR3 sequence is 16 residues long. V was clipped by 1 base and J by 0 bases, with 13 bases between them. CDR1 SGHTA and CDR2 FQGNSA come from the germline V gene. The CDR3 reads CASSLGGAQGSYEQYF. DNA of the CDR3: TGTGCCAGCAGCTTAGGGGGGGCACAGGGCTCCTACGAGCAGTACTTC.

This clonotype came up many times. The chain has TRBV2 and TRBJ1-6; weak D call: TRBD1 (6 bases). Trimming removed 9 bases at V and 9 bases at J, with 18 bases between. CDR1 and CDR2 (germline): SNHLY, FYNNEI. CDR3 length: 14 amino acids. The CDR3 region has the DNA TGTGCCAGTCTTAACCGGGACAAGCGTTCACCCCTCCACTTT. The encoded protein is CASLNRDKRSPLHF.

In its sample, this clonotype was seen a few times. The chain uses TRBV5-4 and TRBJ1-5; 7 nucleotides line up with TRBD1. CDR1 and CDR2 from the germline V gene are SGHNT and YYREEE (reference sequence). The length of the CDR3 is 14 residues. The trim removed 4 bases at V and 6 bases at J, leaving 7 bases unmatched. CDR3 sequence: CASSPGQEGQPQHF. DNA of the CDR3: TGTGCCAGCAGCCCCGGACAGGAAGGTCAGCCCCAGCATTTT. Full variable domain (outside the CDR3, taken from reference TRBV5-4 and TRBJ1-5): ETGVTQSPTHLIKTRGQQVTLRCSSQSGHNTVSWYQQALGQGPQFIFQYYREEENGRGNFPPRFSGLQFPNYSSELNVNALELDDSALYLCASSPGQEGQPQHFGDGTRLSIL.

Remarks on this clonotype: A far larger clone differs by one base, so this is likely a read error. The V and J genes are TRBV29-1 and TRBJ2-1; no definite D call. This CDR3 is 15 amino acids long. Germline-derived CDR1 and CDR2 are SQVTM and ANQGSEA. The CDR3 sequence: CSARANVFSVDDQFF. Here the CDR3 DNA reads TGCAGTGCTAGGGCAAACGTTTTCTCGGTCGATGATCAGTTCTTC.

The sample holds many counts of this clonotype. The chain recombines TRBV21-1 with TRBJ1-2. TRBV21-1 is assigned pseudogene status. CDR3 length: 20 residues. CDR3 sequence (DNA): TGTGCCAGCAGCGGCTCAAGTAAAAAGCCCACGAACTCAGTTAACTATGGCTACACCTTC. This codes for CASSGSSKKPTNSVNYGYTF.